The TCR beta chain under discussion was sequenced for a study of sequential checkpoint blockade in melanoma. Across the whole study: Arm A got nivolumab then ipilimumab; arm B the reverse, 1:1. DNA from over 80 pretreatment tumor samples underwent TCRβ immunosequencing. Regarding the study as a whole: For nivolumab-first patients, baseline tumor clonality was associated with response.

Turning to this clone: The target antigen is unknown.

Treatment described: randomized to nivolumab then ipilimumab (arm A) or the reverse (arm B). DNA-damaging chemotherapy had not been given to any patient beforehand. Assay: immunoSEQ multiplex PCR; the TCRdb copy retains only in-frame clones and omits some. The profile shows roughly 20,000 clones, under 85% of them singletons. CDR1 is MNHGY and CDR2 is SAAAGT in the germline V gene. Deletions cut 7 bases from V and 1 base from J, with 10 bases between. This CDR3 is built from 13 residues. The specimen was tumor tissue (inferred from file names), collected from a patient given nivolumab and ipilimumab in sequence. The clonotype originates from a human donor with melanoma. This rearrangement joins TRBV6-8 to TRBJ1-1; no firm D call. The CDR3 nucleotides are TGTGCCAGCACCCGATTGAAGAACACTGAAGCTTTCTTT. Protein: CASTRLKNTEAFF.